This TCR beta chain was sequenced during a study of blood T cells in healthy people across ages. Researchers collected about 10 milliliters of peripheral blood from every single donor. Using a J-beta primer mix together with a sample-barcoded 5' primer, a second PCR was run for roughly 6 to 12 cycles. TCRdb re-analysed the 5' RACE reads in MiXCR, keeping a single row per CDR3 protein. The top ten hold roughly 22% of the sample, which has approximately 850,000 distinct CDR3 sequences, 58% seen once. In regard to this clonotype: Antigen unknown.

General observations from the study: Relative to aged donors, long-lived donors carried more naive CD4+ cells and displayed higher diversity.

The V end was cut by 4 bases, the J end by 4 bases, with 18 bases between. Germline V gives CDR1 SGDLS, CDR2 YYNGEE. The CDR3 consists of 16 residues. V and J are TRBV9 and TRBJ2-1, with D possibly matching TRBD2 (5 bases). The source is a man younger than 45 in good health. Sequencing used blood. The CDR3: CASSPLGVDLYNEQFF. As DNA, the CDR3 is TGTGCCAGCAGCCCCCTCGGGGTAGACCTATACAATGAGCAGTTCTTC.